This TCR beta chain was sequenced during a study of blood T cell repertoires in COVID-19. V gave up 1 base and J gave up 3 bases, with 6 bases separating them. The CDR3 spans 13 residues. The germline V gene encodes CDR1 SGHAT and CDR2 FQNNGV. Profiled with immunoSEQ multiplex PCR; TCRdb holds only in-frame clones, not every one. The top ten hold about 1.5% of the sample, which has roughly 250,000 clones, around 87% seen once. This receptor was obtained from a woman aged 45-60 years who had recovered from COVID-19. The sequenced sample consisted of PBMCs or T cells enriched from blood (not recorded which). The genes are TRBV11-2 and TRBJ1-1; unclear D gene. This CDR3 reads CASSLASHTEAFF. As DNA, the CDR3 is TGTGCCAGCAGCTTAGCTAGCCACACTGAAGCTTTCTTT.